The present T cell receptor beta chain was sequenced within a study of blood T cell repertoires in COVID-19. The V end was cut by 0 bases, the J end by 4 bases, with 14 bases between. CDR3 size: 16 residues. Germline V gene lookup returns CDR1 SGHRS and CDR2 YFSETQ. The method was immunoSEQ multiplex PCR; TCRdb's version includes in-frame clones alone and lacks a portion of them. Among some 100,000 clones listed, about 77% were seen once. This clone was picked up a small number of times. The receptor was isolated from a human donor in a cohort sampled during active COVID-19. Sequenced: peripheral blood. This chain uses TRBV5-1 with TRBJ2-1; D might be TRBD1 (6 bases). CDR3: CASSLGSLGGYNEQFF. The CDR3 DNA reads as TGCGCCAGCAGCTTGGGTAGTCTAGGGGGTTACAATGAGCAGTTCTTC.